The 32 T cell receptor beta chains listed next were all sequenced from one sample in a study of human T cells and chemical hapten exposure. Regarding time point: healthy volunteer bleed at 6 weeks. Researchers extracted total RNA from unfractionated whole blood. Via MiXCR, TCRdb re-called the RACE reads, giving one row per CDR3 protein. The sample holds tens of thousands of distinct CDR3 sequences, 3.7% seen once. The sample consisted of whole blood. The source is a human donor in good health. Some clones in this sample may be carry-over from other donors' samples.

This clonotype was counted many times. The chain recombines TRBV4-1 with TRBJ1-3; perhaps TRBD1 as D (5 bases). The CDR3 has 15 residues. Germline values: CDR1 MGHRA, CDR2 YSYEKL. Trimming removed 3 bases from V and 1 base from J, with 10 bases in between. The CDR3 spells CASSQAGTSGNTIYF. CDR3 nucleotide sequence: TGCGCCAGCAGCCAGGCCGGGACGTCTGGAAACACCATATATTTT.

This clonotype was observed many times. The rearrangement joins TRBV13 to TRBJ1-6; 8 nucleotides match TRBD1. The CDR3 runs to 15 residues. J lost 10 bases, V lost 3 bases, and 8 bases had no gene match. Germline loops: CDR1 PRHDT, CDR2 FYEKMQ (reference sequence). The DNA for the CDR3 is TGTGCCAGCAGCTTCAGGGGGCAAGATGGATCACCCCTCCACTTT. This sequence encodes CASSFRGQDGSPLHF.

This clonotype was detected ten times or more. V and J are TRBV29-1 and TRBJ2-2; D unresolved. The CDR3 covers 11 residues. Per the germline V gene, CDR1 is SQVTM and CDR2 is ANQGSEA. The V end lost 4 bases, the J end lost 5 bases, and 5 bases lay between the germline ends. This CDR3 is CSVGGTGELFF. The DNA of the CDR3 is TGCAGCGTTGGGGGTACCGGGGAGCTGTTTTTT.

This clonotype was observed at least ten times. This chain uses TRBV27 with TRBJ2-3; no clear D. The CDR3 runs 13 residues. The germline CDR1 and CDR2 sequences are MNHEY and SMNVEV (reference sequence). V was cut by 2 bases and J by 7 bases, with 10 bases left in between. The CDR3 region is CASSLGLLNTQYF. CDR3 nucleotides: TGTGCCAGCAGTTTAGGGTTACTCAATACGCAGTATTTT.

This clonotype was observed many times. The rearrangement uses TRBV28 and TRBJ2-3, with D possibly matching TRBD2 (5 bases). V lost 4 bases and J 4 bases, leaving 12 bases between the germline ends. This CDR3 has 14 amino acids. CDR1 and CDR2 (germline): MDHEN, SYDVKM. DNA of the CDR3: TGTGCCAGCAGTTCAACGCAGGAGGCAGATACGCAGTATTTT. This sequence encodes CASSSTQEADTQYF.

This clonotype was counted ten times or more. The chain employs TRBV11-1 and TRBJ1-5; the D gene is possibly TRBD1 (5 bases). CDR1 is SGHAT, CDR2 FQDESV, per germline (reference sequence). The CDR3 runs to 16 residues. V lost 1 base and J lost 6, with 16 bases in between. CDR3 loop: CASSLVRRQGGQPQHF. DNA for the CDR3: TGTGCCAGCAGCTTAGTGAGGAGGCAGGGCGGTCAGCCCCAGCATTTT.

The sample holds many counts of this clonotype. The chain has TRBV20-1 and TRBJ2-7, with 10 bases fitting TRBD2. The ends lost 2 bases at V and 4 bases at J; junction bases unmatched: 2. The CDR3 runs 13 residues. Germline V lookup: CDR1 DFQATT, CDR2 SNEGSKA (reference sequence). CDR3 residues: CSARLAGEYEQYF. The CDR3 nucleotides read TGCAGTGCTAGACTAGCGGGAGAGTACGAGCAGTACTTC.

The chain employs TRBV27 and TRBJ2-3, with 10 bases aligning to TRBD2. Germline-derived CDR1 and CDR2 are MNHEY and SMNVEV (reference sequence). Unmatched junction bases numbered 1, after V lost 3 bases and J lost 1 base. The CDR3 runs 15 residues. CDR3 sequence reads: CASSLGTSGTDTQYF. The CDR3 bases are TGTGCCAGCAGTTTGGGGACTAGCGGCACAGATACGCAGTATTTT.

There are a few counts of this clonotype. This sequence joins TRBV18 and TRBJ2-1; TRBD1 aligns across 7 bases. Germline loops: CDR1 KGHSH, CDR2 LQKENI. After removal of 2 bases from V and 3 bases from J, the junction contained 7 bases not matched to a gene. This CDR3 contains 16 residues. CDR3 in amino acids: CASSPSGTAYYNEQFF. The CDR3 bases are TGTGCCAGCTCACCATCCGGGACAGCTTACTACAATGAGCAGTTCTTC.

This clonotype was found a few times. The chain joins TRBV6-1 to TRBJ2-7; tentatively, D is TRBD1 (5 bases). This CDR3 is 16 amino acids long. Germline V gene data show CDR1 as MNHNS and CDR2 as SASEGT. V was trimmed by 6 bases and J by 5 bases, leaving 23 bases between them. The CDR3 sequence: CASRGMDTLATHEQYF. The DNA of the CDR3 is TGTGCCAGCAGGGGGATGGACACTCTGGCCACCCACGAGCAGTACTTC.

This clonotype was detected a few times. The chain links TRBV6-1 to TRBJ2-3; 8 bases match TRBD2. The CDR3 length is 14 residues. The junction had 4 bases not matched to a gene; V was cut back by 4 bases and J by 4 bases. The germline V gene encodes CDR1 MNHNS and CDR2 SASEGT. The CDR3 DNA reads as TGTGCCAGCAGTGCGCCTAGCGGGCCAGATACGCAGTATTTT. Amino acids: CASSAPSGPDTQYF.

This clonotype was recorded at least ten times. The J gene is TRBJ2-7, the V gene TRBV13, with D tentatively TRBD2 (5 bases). CDR3 length equals 15 residues. Trimming took off 4 bases at V and 0 bases at J, with 13 bases between the two ends. The V gene's germline CDR1 is PRHDT and CDR2 FYEKMQ (reference sequence). CDR3 amino acids: CASSSGIRSSYEQYF. The CDR3 DNA follows: TGTGCCAGCAGCTCCGGGATCCGAAGCTCCTACGAGCAGTACTTC.

As to this clonotype: A much larger clonotype is one base distant, so this may be a read error. The genes are TRBV10-3 and TRBJ2-4, with D possibly TRBD1 on 6 matching bases. V lost 8 bases and J 3 bases, leaving 14 bases between the germline ends. The CDR3 is 14 residues long. Germline values: CDR1 ENHRY, CDR2 SYGVKD. The CDR3 DNA follows: TGTGCCATCTCCCCAGGGGCGAACAAAAACATTCAGTACTTC. Translating gives CAISPGANKNIQYF.

This clonotype was seen many times. This chain connects TRBV21-1 to TRBJ1-1. TRBV21-1 is designated a pseudogene. The CDR3 covers 15 residues. The CDR3 sequence: CASSKALSGNTEAFF. The CDR3 coding sequence is TGTGCCAGCAGCAAAGCGCTTTCAGGGAACACTGAAGCTTTCTTT.

Ten or more counts support this clonotype. The chain links TRBV6-1 to TRBJ1-5; D may be TRBD1 (6 bases). Trimming left V 8 bases short and J 7 bases short, with 18 bases between. The CDR3 length is 14 residues. Germline CDR1 MNHNS, CDR2 SASEGT. CDR3 nucleotide sequence: TGTGCCAGCTGGTACAGGGTGGGCGAGCAGCCCCAGCATTTT. Amino acids: CASWYRVGEQPQHF.

This clonotype was found a few times. The J gene is TRBJ1-4, the V gene TRBV3-1; D not certain. V dropped 3 bases and J dropped 2 bases, with 7 bases sitting between them. Germline values: CDR1 LGHDT, CDR2 YNNKEL (reference sequence). There are 14 residues in the CDR3. The CDR3 region has the DNA TGTGCCAGCAGCCATGAAGGGACTAATGAAAAACTGTTTTTT. This sequence encodes CASSHEGTNEKLFF.

This clonotype came up many times. This rearrangement joins TRBV20-1 to TRBJ2-5; D may be TRBD2 (6 bases). CDR1 and CDR2 (germline): DFQATT, SNEGSKA (reference sequence). The CDR3 runs 16 residues. V was trimmed by 2 bases and J by 5 bases, leaving 21 bases between them. The CDR3 DNA is TGCAGTGCTAGACCAGCCGGCGAGGGAGGACGGGAGACCCAGTACTTC. Translating it yields CSARPAGEGGRETQYF.

Only a few counts were recorded for this clonotype. The rearrangement uses TRBV28 and TRBJ1-3, with 7 bases lining up with TRBD1. The CDR3 length is 19 residues. The junction had 14 bases not matched to a gene; V was cut back by 3 bases and J by 0 bases. CDR1 MDHEN and CDR2 SYDVKM come from the germline V gene. CDR3 protein: CASSFSARQGGSSGNTIYF. The CDR3 coding sequence is TGTGCCAGCAGTTTTAGTGCGCGACAGGGCGGTAGCTCTGGAAACACCATATATTTT.

This clonotype has ten or more counts. The chain recombines TRBV6-2 or TRBV6-3 with TRBJ2-7; possibly TRBD2 for D (6 bases). The V gene's germline CDR1 is MNHEY and CDR2 SVGEGT. The CDR3 length is 13 residues. Trimming shortened V by 6 bases and J by 2 bases, and 11 bases separated the two germline ends. The CDR3 loop reads CASSPGLPYEQYF. The CDR3, as DNA: TGTGCCAGCAGCCCGGGACTCCCCTACGAGCAGTACTTC.

This clonotype was seen a handful of times. V and J are TRBV9 and TRBJ2-3; 16 bases are a match to TRBD2. Germline V gene lookup returns CDR1 SGDLS and CDR2 YYNGEE. The CDR3 loop spans 19 amino acids. After removal of 5 bases from V and 1 base from J, the junction contained 10 bases not matched to a gene. The CDR3 sequence: CASSEGLAGGPYGTDTQYF. DNA of the CDR3: TGTGCCAGCAGTGAGGGACTAGCGGGAGGGCCATATGGCACAGATACGCAGTATTTT.

This clonotype was counted ten times or more. The rearrangement joins TRBV29-1 to TRBJ2-3, with D uncertain. The V gene's germline CDR1 is SQVTM and CDR2 ANQGSEA. The CDR3 is made up of 10 amino acids. The CDR3 coding sequence is TGCAGACCTAAGGGAGATACGCAGTATTTT. Encoded protein: CRPKGDTQYF.

Many counts were recorded for this clonotype. This rearrangement joins TRBV28 to TRBJ2-1; 8 nucleotides align to TRBD1. Germline V gene sequence: CDR1 MDHEN, CDR2 SYDVKM. Unmatched junction bases numbered 13, after V lost 6 bases and J lost 6 bases. The CDR3 has 16 amino acids. The CDR3 loop reads CASSSPGTGSPNEQFF. CDR3 bases: TGTGCCAGCAGCTCACCCGGGACAGGCTCCCCCAATGAGCAGTTCTTC.

This clonotype was detected ten times or more. This chain joins TRBV20-1 and TRBJ2-7, with D uncertain. Deletions cut 3 bases from V and 3 bases from J, with 12 bases between. Germline V gene lookup returns CDR1 DFQATT and CDR2 SNEGSKA (reference sequence). The CDR3 runs 13 residues. CDR3 region: CSARSNRFYEQYF. Here the CDR3 DNA reads TGCAGTGCTAGGTCTAACCGTTTCTACGAGCAGTACTTC.

This clonotype was counted many times. This rearrangement joins TRBV9 to TRBJ2-6, with 7 nucleotides matching TRBD1. In germline, CDR1 is SGDLS, CDR2 YYNGEE. This CDR3 comprises 15 residues. The trim removed 4 bases at V and 2 bases at J, leaving 3 bases unmatched. CDR3 DNA: TGTGCCAGCAGCACCCAGGGGGCTGGGGCCAACGTCCTGACTTTC. It yields the protein CASSTQGAGANVLTF.

This clonotype showed up many times. The chain uses TRBV25-1 and TRBJ2-3; possible D gene TRBD2, 7 bases. V lost 4 bases and J 2 bases, leaving 13 bases between the germline ends. CDR1 and CDR2 (germline): MGHDK, SYGVNS. The CDR3 runs 15 residues. In nucleotides, the CDR3 is TGTGCCAGCAGTGTTGCGGGGGCAACCACAGATACGCAGTATTTT. This gives the protein CASSVAGATTDTQYF.

This clonotype has more than one count but fewer than ten. The gene calls are TRBV28 and TRBJ1-2; D gene unclear. Germline V gene data show CDR1 as MDHEN and CDR2 as SYDVKM. The CDR3 is 14 amino acids. The germline V and J ends were trimmed by 5 bases and 5 bases, with 15 bases remaining between them. The CDR3, as DNA: TGTGCCAGCAGTCCCCACAGCTCCAAATATGGCTACACCTTC. Encoded protein: CASSPHSSKYGYTF.

This clonotype was picked up many times. In nucleotides, the CDR3 is TGTGCCAGCAGGGCGGCGGGAGACACAGATACGCAGTATTTT. Encoded protein: CASRAAGDTDTQYF. V is TRBV6-5 and J is TRBJ2-3, with 7 bases matching TRBD2. V trimming: 6 bases; J trimming: 2 bases; junction bases outside the gene matches: 5. This CDR3 is 14 amino acids long. Germline values: CDR1 MNHEY, CDR2 SVGAGI.

This clonotype was observed a few times. The chain has TRBV9 and TRBJ2-2; no definite D call. The CDR3 covers 15 residues. Germline-derived CDR1 and CDR2 are SGDLS and YYNGEE. Trimming took 4 bases from V and 1 from J, leaving 11 bases between them. CDR3 DNA sequence: TGTGCCAGCAGCTCGTCCTACAGGAACACCGGGGAGCTGTTTTTT. This translates into CASSSSYRNTGELFF.

This clonotype was found many times. The chain employs TRBV20-1 and TRBJ2-3; 10 bases are shared with TRBD2. With V trimmed by 4 bases and J by 2 bases, 6 bases remained unmatched. Per germline, CDR1 DFQATT and CDR2 SNEGSKA (reference sequence). This CDR3 region has 15 residues. The CDR3 region is CSATSSGSHTDTQYF. DNA of the CDR3: TGCAGTGCTACTTCTAGCGGGAGTCACACAGATACGCAGTATTTT.

This clonotype has more than one count but fewer than ten. The chain carries TRBV30 and TRBJ1-6, with D possibly matching TRBD1 (6 bases). The germline V gene has CDR1 GTSNPN and CDR2 SVGIG (reference sequence). This CDR3 contains 11 residues. Trimming cost V 5 bases and J 15 bases, with 14 bases left between them. CDR3: CAWGARGLLHF. DNA of the CDR3: TGTGCCTGGGGAGCGCGGGGGCTCCTCCACTTT.

CDR3 amino acids: CASSSGWIMNTEAFF. DNA for the CDR3: TGTGCCAGCAGCAGCGGTTGGATAATGAACACTGAAGCTTTCTTT. The chain employs TRBV5-5 and TRBJ1-1; D is uncertain. The germline CDR1 and CDR2 sequences are SGHKS and YYEKEE (reference sequence). The length of the CDR3 is 15 residues. V was pared by 4 bases and J by 0 bases, with 13 bases between.

The chain has TRBV18 and TRBJ2-5; possible D gene TRBD2, 5 bases. This CDR3 comprises 14 residues. Between the trimmed V and J ends, which lost 4 bases and 1 base, there was a span of 10 bases. Germline CDR1 is KGHSH and CDR2 is LQKENI. The CDR3 nucleotides are TGTGCCAGCTCACTACCGGGAACCCAAGAGACCCAGTACTTC. Its translation: CASSLPGTQETQYF.